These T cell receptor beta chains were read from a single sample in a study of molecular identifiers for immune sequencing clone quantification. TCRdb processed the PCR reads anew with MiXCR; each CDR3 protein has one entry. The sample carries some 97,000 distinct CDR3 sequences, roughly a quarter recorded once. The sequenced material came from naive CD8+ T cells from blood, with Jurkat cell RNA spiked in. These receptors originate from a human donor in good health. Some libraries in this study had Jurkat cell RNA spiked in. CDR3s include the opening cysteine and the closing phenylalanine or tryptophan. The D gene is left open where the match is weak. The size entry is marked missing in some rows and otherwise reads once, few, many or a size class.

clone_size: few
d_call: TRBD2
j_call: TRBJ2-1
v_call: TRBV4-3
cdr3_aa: CASSQDISSGSVIGHEQFF
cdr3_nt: TGCGCCAGCAGCCAAGATATCTCTAGCGGGAGTGTTATAGGCCATGAGCAGTTCTTC

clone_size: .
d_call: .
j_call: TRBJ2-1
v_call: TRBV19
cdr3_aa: CASSSRADTYNEQFF
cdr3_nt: TGTGCCAGTAGCTCCCGGGCCGACACTTACAATGAGCAGTTCTTC

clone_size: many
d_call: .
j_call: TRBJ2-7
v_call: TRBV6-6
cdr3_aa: CASSYLWELGHDSREQYF
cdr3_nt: TGTGCCAGCAGTTACTTATGGGAATTGGGACACGATTCGAGGGAGCAGTACTTC

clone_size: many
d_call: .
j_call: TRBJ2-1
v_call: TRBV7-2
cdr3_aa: CASSLLDVLGYNEQFF
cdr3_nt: TGTGCCAGCAGTTTATTAGACGTACTAGGTTACAATGAGCAGTTCTTC

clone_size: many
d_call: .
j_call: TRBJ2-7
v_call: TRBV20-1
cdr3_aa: CSAPGVPEQYF
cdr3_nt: TGCAGTGCCCCCGGCGTTCCCGAGCAGTACTTC

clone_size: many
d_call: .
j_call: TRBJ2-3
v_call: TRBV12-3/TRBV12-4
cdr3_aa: CASSLALSGDTQYF
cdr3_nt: TGTGCCAGCAGTTTAGCGCTGTCTGGAGATACGCAGTATTTT

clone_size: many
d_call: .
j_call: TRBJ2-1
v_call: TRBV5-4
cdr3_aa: CASSEDPTNNEQFF
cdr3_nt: TGTGCCAGCAGCGAAGACCCGACAAACAATGAGCAGTTCTTC

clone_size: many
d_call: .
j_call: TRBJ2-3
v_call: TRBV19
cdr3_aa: CASSMGAGRTDTQYF
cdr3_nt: TGTGCCAGTAGTATGGGGGCAGGCCGCACAGATACGCAGTATTTT

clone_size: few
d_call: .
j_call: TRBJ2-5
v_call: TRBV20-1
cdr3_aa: CSARYSRILQETQYF
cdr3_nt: TGCAGTGCCCGATACTCCAGGATACTCCAAGAGACCCAGTACTTC

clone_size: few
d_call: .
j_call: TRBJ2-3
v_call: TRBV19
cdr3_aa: CASRTGRDTQYF
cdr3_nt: TGTGCCAGTAGAACAGGGAGGGATACGCAGTATTTT

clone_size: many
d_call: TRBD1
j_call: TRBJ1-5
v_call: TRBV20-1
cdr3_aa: CSAETGTDSNQPQHF
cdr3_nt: TGCAGTGCGGAAACCGGGACAGATAGCAATCAGCCCCAGCATTTT

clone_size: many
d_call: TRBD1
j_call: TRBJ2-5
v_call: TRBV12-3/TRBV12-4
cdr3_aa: CASSLRQGQETQYF
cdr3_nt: TGTGCCAGCAGTTTAAGACAGGGTCAAGAGACCCAGTACTTC

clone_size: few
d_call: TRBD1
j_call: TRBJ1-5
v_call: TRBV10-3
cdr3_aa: CAISDGTGGHRSNQPQHF
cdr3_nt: TGTGCCATCAGCGATGGGACAGGGGGACATCGCAGCAATCAGCCCCAGCATTTT

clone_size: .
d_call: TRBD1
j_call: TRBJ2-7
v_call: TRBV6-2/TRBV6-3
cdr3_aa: CASSYPVGQGANPYEQYF
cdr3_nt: TGTGCCAGCAGTTACCCCGTTGGACAGGGGGCGAACCCCTACGAGCAGTACTTC

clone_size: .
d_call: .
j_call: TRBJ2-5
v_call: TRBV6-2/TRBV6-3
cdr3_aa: CASRSPQETQYF
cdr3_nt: TGTGCCAGCAGATCACCCCAAGAGACCCAGTACTTC

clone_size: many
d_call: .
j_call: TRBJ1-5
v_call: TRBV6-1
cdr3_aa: CASTHPKDSTQFGNQPQHF
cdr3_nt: TGTGCCAGCACCCACCCGAAGGACTCTACCCAATTCGGCAATCAGCCCCAGCATTTT

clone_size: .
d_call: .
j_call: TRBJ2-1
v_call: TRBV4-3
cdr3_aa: CASSQDSLAYVYSYNEQFF
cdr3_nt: TGCGCCAGCAGCCAAGATAGTCTAGCGTACGTATACTCCTACAATGAGCAGTTCTTC

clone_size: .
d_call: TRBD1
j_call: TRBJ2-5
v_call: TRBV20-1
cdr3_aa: CGARTGVRETQYF
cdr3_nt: TGCGGTGCTAGGACAGGGGTACGGGAGACCCAGTACTTC

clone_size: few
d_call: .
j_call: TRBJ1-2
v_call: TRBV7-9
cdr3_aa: CASSLVTGYGYTF
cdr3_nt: TGTGCCAGCAGCTTAGTGACGGGCTATGGCTACACCTTC

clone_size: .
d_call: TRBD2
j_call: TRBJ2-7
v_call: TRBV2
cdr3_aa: CASEMGLAAPHAQSF
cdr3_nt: TGTGCCAGTGAGATGGGACTAGCGGCCCCCCACGCGCAGTCCTTC

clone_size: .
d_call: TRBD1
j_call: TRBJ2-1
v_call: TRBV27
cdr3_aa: CASSFTGHRGNEQFF
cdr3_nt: TGTGCCAGCAGTTTCACCGGGCACAGGGGCAATGAGCAGTTCTTC

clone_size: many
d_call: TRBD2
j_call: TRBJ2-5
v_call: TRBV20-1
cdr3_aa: CSAKLPGLAGSGETQYF
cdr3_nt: TGCAGTGCCAAACTACCGGGACTAGCGGGATCTGGGGAGACCCAGTACTTC

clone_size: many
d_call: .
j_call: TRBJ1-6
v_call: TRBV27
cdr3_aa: CASGILKNSPLHF
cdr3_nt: TGTGCCAGCGGTATCTTAAAAAATTCACCCCTCCACTTT

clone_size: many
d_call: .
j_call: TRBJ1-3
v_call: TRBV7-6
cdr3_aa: CASSLEQGWGNTIYF
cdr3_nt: TGTGCCAGCAGCTTAGAGCAGGGGTGGGGAAACACCATATATTTT

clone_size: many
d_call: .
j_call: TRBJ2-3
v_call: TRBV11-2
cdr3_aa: CASSYPGLGTDTQYF
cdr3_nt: TGTGCCAGCAGCTATCCGGGACTGGGCACAGATACGCAGTATTTT

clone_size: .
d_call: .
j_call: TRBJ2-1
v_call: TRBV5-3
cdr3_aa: CASSFDAFNEQFF
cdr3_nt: TGTGCCAGCAGCTTTGACGCTTTTAATGAGCAGTTCTTC

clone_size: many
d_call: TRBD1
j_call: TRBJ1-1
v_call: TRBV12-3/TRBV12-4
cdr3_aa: CASRLGQGAGGNTEAFF
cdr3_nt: TGTGCCAGCAGACTGGGGCAGGGGGCCGGCGGGAACACTGAAGCTTTCTTT

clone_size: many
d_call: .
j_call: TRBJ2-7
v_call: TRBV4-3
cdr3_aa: CASSQDPGLEQYF
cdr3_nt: TGCGCCAGCAGCCAAGATCCGGGGCTCGAGCAGTACTTC

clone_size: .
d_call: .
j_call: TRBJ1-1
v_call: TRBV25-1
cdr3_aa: CASSLTNTEASF
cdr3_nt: TGTGCCAGCAGTCTGACTAACACTGAAGCTTCCTTT

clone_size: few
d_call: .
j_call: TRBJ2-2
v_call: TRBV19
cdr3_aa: CASSIGQRGTGELFF
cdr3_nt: TGTGCCAGTAGTATAGGCCAACGGGGAACCGGGGAGCTGTTTTTT

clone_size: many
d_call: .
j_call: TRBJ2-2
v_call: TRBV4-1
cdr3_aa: CASSQVGIGRGGELFF
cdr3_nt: TGCGCCAGCAGCCAAGTTGGGATCGGGAGAGGCGGGGAGCTGTTTTTT

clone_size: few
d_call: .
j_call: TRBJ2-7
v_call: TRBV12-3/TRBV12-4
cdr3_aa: CASSSGSGVQQYF
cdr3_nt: TGTGCCAGCAGTTCGGGATCGGGGGTTCAGCAGTACTTC

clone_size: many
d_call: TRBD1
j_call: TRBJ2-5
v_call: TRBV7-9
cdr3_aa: CASCQRQGRQETQYF
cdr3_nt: TGTGCCAGCTGCCAGAGACAGGGAAGGCAAGAGACCCAGTACTTC

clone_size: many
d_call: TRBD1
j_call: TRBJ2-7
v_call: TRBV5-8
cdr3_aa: CASSWGTGKYEQYF
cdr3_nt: TGTGCCAGCAGCTGGGGGACAGGGAAATACGAGCAGTACTTC

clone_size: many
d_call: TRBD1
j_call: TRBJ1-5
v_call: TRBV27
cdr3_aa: CASSLVQGVEPQHF
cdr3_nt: TGTGCCAGCAGTTTGGTGCAGGGGGTGGAGCCCCAGCATTTT

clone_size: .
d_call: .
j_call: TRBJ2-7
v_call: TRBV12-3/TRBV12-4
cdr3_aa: CASSFGGPGVTYEQYF
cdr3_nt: TGTGCCAGCAGTTTCGGGGGCCCGGGGGTTACCTACGAGCAGTACTTC